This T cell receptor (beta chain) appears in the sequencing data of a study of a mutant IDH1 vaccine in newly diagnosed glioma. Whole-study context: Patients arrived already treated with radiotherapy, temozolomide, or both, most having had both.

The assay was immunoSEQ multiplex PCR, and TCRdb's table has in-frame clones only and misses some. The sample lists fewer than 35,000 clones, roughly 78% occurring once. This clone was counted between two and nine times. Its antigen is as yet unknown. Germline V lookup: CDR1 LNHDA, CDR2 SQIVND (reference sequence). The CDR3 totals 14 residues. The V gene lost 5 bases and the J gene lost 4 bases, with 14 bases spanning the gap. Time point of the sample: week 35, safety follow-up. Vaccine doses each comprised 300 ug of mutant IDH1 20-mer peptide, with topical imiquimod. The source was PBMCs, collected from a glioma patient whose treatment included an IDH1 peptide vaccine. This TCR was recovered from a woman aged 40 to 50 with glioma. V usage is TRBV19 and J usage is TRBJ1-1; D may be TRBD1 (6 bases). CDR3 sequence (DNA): TGTGCCAGTAGTCTACCACAGGGAGCCACTGAAGCTTTCTTT. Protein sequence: CASSLPQGATEAFF.